These 6 T cell receptor beta chains were sequenced from one sample in a study of spatial heterogeneity in lung cancer (dated by TCRdb to about 2019). Library preparation was by 5' RACE. TCRdb names NextSeq 500 as the instrument used. The public reads were reprocessed in TCRdb via fastp at Q25 and MiXCR, keeping in-frame beta chains. Identical CDR3 proteins give one entry, which carries the most common genes and DNA. In all, the sample holds roughly 70,000 distinct CDR3 sequences, and around 9.3% of those were seen once. Roughly 1.8% of the sample is held by the ten biggest clonotypes. Reading the label with the study, this specimen's time point is: blood at routine non-recurrence follow-up after resection. The sample consisted of PBMCs, taken at follow-up. The receptors here all came from a female donor with early-stage non-small cell lung cancer.

This clonotype occurred many times. The rearrangement joins TRBV24-1 to TRBJ2-1; weak D call: TRBD1 (6 bases). The V end lost 7 bases, the J end lost 10 bases, and 10 bases lay between the germline ends. CDR3 length equals 11 residues. Germline loops: CDR1 KGHDR, CDR2 SFDVKD. CDR3 in amino acids: CATSTGPEQFF. CDR3 nucleotides: TGTGCCACCAGCACAGGGCCCGAGCAGTTCTTC.

This clonotype was found many times. The chain uses TRBV7-2 and TRBJ2-1; TRBD2 agrees at 7 bases. The ends lost 5 bases at V and 0 bases at J; junction bases unmatched: 4. Germline CDR1 reads SGHTA; CDR2 reads FQGNSA. The CDR3 has 15 residues. The CDR3 DNA reads TGTGCCAGCAGCCCAAGCGGGACCTCCTACAATGAGCAGTTCTTC. This translates into CASSPSGTSYNEQFF.

This clonotype was found a few times. The V and J genes are TRBV4-2 and TRBJ2-1; D is ambiguous. CDR1 and CDR2 from the germline V gene are LGHNA and YNFKEQ. The germline V and J ends were trimmed by 0 bases and 0 bases, with 12 bases remaining between them. The CDR3 runs to 17 residues. DNA of the CDR3: TGTGCCAGCAGCCAAGATCAAGGTGTGAGCTCCTACAATGAGCAGTTCTTC. Protein product: CASSQDQGVSSYNEQFF.

The table lists this clonotype with many counts. The CDR3 nucleotides are TGTGCCAGCACCCTAGATAGGACTAGCGGGAATGGTAATGAGCAGTTCTTC. The encoded protein is CASTLDRTSGNGNEQFF. V and J are TRBV21-1 and TRBJ2-1; the table's D call, TRBD2, was not checked against the DNA. TRBV21-1 is flagged as a pseudogene. This CDR3 contains 17 residues.

This clonotype was seen a few times. This chain links TRBV6-5 with TRBJ1-3, with no clear D. V lost 4 bases and J 0 bases, leaving 10 bases between the germline ends. The V gene's germline CDR1 is MNHEY and CDR2 SVGAGI. The CDR3 consists of 15 residues. The CDR3 is CASSSPVASGNTIYF. The CDR3 region has the DNA TGTGCCAGCAGTTCTCCCGTAGCCTCTGGAAACACCATATATTTT.

A remark on this clonotype: This may be a read error, as it is one base from a much larger clone. The V and J genes are TRBV29-1 and TRBJ1-1; D gene ambiguous. V was shortened by 3 bases and J by 1 base, with 12 bases between the two germline ends. The CDR3 extends over 14 amino acids. Germline values: CDR1 SQVTM, CDR2 ANQGSEA. The DNA for the CDR3 is TGCAGCGTTGAGTCCCTGTGGAGGAACACTGAAGCTTTCTTT. Translation gives CSVESLWRNTEAFF.